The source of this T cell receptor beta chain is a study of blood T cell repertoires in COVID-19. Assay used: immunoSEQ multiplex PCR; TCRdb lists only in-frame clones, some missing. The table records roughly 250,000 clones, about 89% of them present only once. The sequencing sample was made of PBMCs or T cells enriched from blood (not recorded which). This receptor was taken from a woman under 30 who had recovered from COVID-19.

CDR3 sequence (DNA): TGTGCCAGCAGCTTCTCTAGCGGGGGGGTCAATGAGCAGTTCTTC. Its translation: CASSFSSGGVNEQFF. The genes are TRBV7-2 and TRBJ2-1; 12 positions agree with TRBD2. Germline loops: CDR1 SGHTA, CDR2 FQGNSA. The junction had 3 bases not matched to a gene; V was cut back by 3 bases and J by 6 bases. CDR3 length: 15 residues.